These 10 T cell receptor beta chains originate from one sample sequenced in a study of neurological immune-mediated disorders (dated by TCRdb to the late 2010s). The method behind the library was 5' RACE. TCRdb shows the sequencer as Illumina HiSeq 2500. TCRdb took the public reads, trimmed them with fastp at Q25, ran MiXCR for clone calling and kept in-frame beta chains. Entries that share a CDR3 protein sequence are merged under the most common genes and DNA. This sample holds about 77,000 distinct CDR3 sequences; roughly 9.9% were observed only once. Clones ranked in the top ten supply less than 2% of the sample. Sequencing used PBMCs. The receptors stem from a man aged 45 to 65 in good health.

This chain joins TRBV10-1 and TRBJ1-5, with 10 bases fitting TRBD1. Germline assignment: CDR1 WNHNN and CDR2 SYGVQD (reference sequence). The CDR3 consists of 13 residues. V gave up 6 bases and J gave up 6 bases; unmatched junction bases: 2. DNA for the CDR3: TGCGCCAGCAGCGGGACAGGGGTTCAGCCCCAGCATTTT. Translating gives CASSGTGVQPQHF.

This clonotype was seen at least ten times. The V and J genes are TRBV20-1 and TRBJ2-7, with D possibly being TRBD1 or TRBD2 (6 bases each). The germline V gene has CDR1 DFQATT and CDR2 SNEGSKA (reference sequence). The CDR3 is made up of 16 amino acids. V was cut by 0 bases and J by 4 bases, with 19 bases left in between. This CDR3 reads CSARDSRNIGGYEQYF. The CDR3 DNA reads as TGCAGTGCTAGAGATTCCCGGAACATAGGGGGGTACGAGCAGTACTTC.

This clonotype has at least ten counts. This chain links TRBV10-3 with TRBJ1-3; D unclear. V shed 8 bases and J shed 1 base, with 9 bases lying between them. CDR3 length: 13 amino acids. The germline V gene encodes CDR1 ENHRY and CDR2 SYGVKD. The CDR3 DNA reads TGTGCCATCGGAGAGACATCTGGAAACACCATATATTTT. Protein sequence: CAIGETSGNTIYF.

This clonotype has a count of ten or more. The rearrangement links TRBV5-1 to TRBJ2-7, with 9 bases aligning to TRBD2. Germline assignment: CDR1 SGHRS and CDR2 YFSETQ. Trimming cost V 3 bases and J 1 base; bases outside gene matches: 8. The CDR3 has 16 residues. This CDR3 reads CASSSAGSGGSYEQYF. CDR3 nucleotide sequence: TGCGCCAGCAGCTCAGCGGGTAGCGGGGGTTCCTACGAGCAGTACTTC.

This clonotype was counted many times. This chain links TRBV14 with TRBJ2-7, with TRBD1 matching over 9 bases. Trimming at V came to 3 bases and at J to 2 bases, leaving 2 bases not matched to a gene. The germline V gene has CDR1 SGHDN and CDR2 FVKESK. There are 14 residues in the CDR3. CDR3 sequence reads: CASSQGQGPYEQYF. CDR3 nucleotides: TGTGCCAGCAGCCAGGGACAGGGACCCTACGAGCAGTACTTC. Full variable domain (rest looked up from reference TRBV14 and TRBJ2-7): EAGVTQFPSHSVIEKGQTVTLRCDPISGHDNLYWYRRVMGKEIKFLLHFVKESKQDESGMPNNRFLAERTGGTYSTLKVQPAELEDSGVYFCASSQGQGPYEQYFGPGTRLTVT.

This clonotype was picked up many times. This may come from a read error, since a much larger clone is one base off. The rearrangement links TRBV5-1 to TRBJ2-3; D possibly corresponds to TRBD1 (5 bases). The V and J ends lost 0 bases and 6 bases respectively, with 11 bases between them. The V gene's germline CDR1 is SGHRS and CDR2 YFSETQ. This CDR3 is 14 amino acids long. CDR3 nucleotides: TGCGCCAGCAGCTTGGAAAGTGGGGCCGATACGCAGTATTTT. Its translation: CASSLESGADTQYF.

This clonotype showed up many times. The chain joins TRBV24-1 to TRBJ2-3; TRBD1 aligns across 7 bases. CDR3 length: 13 residues. With 12 bases clipped from V and 0 bases from J, the junction kept 5 bases outside the gene matches. Germline values: CDR1 KGHDR, CDR2 SFDVKD. The CDR3 sequence is CACRDSSTDTQYF. CDR3 nucleotides: TGTGCCTGCAGGGACAGCAGCACAGATACGCAGTATTTT.

This clonotype was picked up many times. V and J are TRBV5-5 and TRBJ2-1; 8 nucleotides agree with TRBD2. The CDR3 is made up of 13 amino acids. Trimming cost V 4 bases and J 14 bases; bases outside gene matches: 11. Germline V gene lookup returns CDR1 SGHKS and CDR2 YYEKEE (reference sequence). The CDR3 DNA reads TGTGCCAGCAGCCCCCCTCGGGAGGGGCCGAAGTTCTTC. Translated: CASSPPREGPKFF.

This clonotype was picked up a small number of times. The chain employs TRBV5-1 and TRBJ2-7, with a weak D call TRBD1 (6 bases). Germline V gene lookup returns CDR1 SGHRS and CDR2 YFSETQ. The CDR3 has 13 residues. Trimming took 4 bases from V and 6 from J, leaving 14 bases between them. The chain's CDR3 is CASSKDRSSEQYF. DNA of the CDR3: TGCGCCAGCAGCAAGGACAGAAGCAGCGAGCAGTACTTC.

Many counts were recorded for this clonotype. The chain carries TRBV6-6 and TRBJ2-2; 11 nucleotides match TRBD1. Per germline, CDR1 MNHNY and CDR2 SVGAGI (reference sequence). The CDR3 extends over 17 amino acids. The V segment lost 6 bases and the J segment 4 bases; nucleotides outside the gene matches: 10. CDR3 amino acids: CASSRPGQGASTGELFF. In DNA form, the CDR3 reads TGTGCCAGCAGCCGACCCGGACAGGGGGCTTCCACCGGGGAGCTGTTTTTT.